The present T cell receptor (beta chain) was sequenced within a study of blood T cell repertoires in COVID-19 (dated by TCRdb to about 2020). Background for the entire study: Samples from collaborators originated in the United States, Italy and Spain and spanned both the acute and convalescent phases of COVID-19. Nearly every sample came with metadata listing a de-identified subject ID, COVID-19 status, age in years and sex. The dataset comprised deeply sampled blood TCRbeta repertoires from subjects exposed to, actively infected with, or recovered from COVID-19. Where HLA class I and class II types were available, the types were taken from metadata supplied by the sample provider, not from assay-based typing. The repertoires were released in a freely available public database meant as a resource for research on the immune response to SARS-CoV-2. Samples were obtained from the ongoing ImmuneRACE study (first 160 participants) and from 1,200 or so subjects provided by 6 global collaborators. The prospective study material was composed of cDNA or gDNA derived from T cells, B-cell-depleted T cells, or PBMCs. General conclusions and limits of the study: The quantity of clinical and demographic metadata differed by source and by participant and was supplied without curation.

This clone showed up just a few times. It has no known antigen specificity. Per-base qualities were not stored, and no clone one base away is much larger. TCRbeta CDR3 regions were amplified from genomic DNA using the immunoSEQ Assay, a bias-controlled multiplex PCR. The authors processed their data as follows. The number of nucleated cells in each sample was estimated from the amplification of reference gene primers within the assay. Sequence reads were collapsed and filtered to measure the absolute abundance of every unique TCRbeta CDR3 rearrangement. Productive Simpson clonality was computed per sample as the square root of Simpson's diversity index over productive rearrangements. TCRdb stores this immuneACCESS table with in-frame sequences only. Part of the clones is absent; in the studies checked, under half of the shortfall reflects unresolved V genes, and no reason is known for the rest. The V and J calls and clone size are taken from that table; D and trimming were inferred from the DNA. This sample comprises 150,000 to 200,000 clones, 85% to 90% of them detected only once. The biggest ten clones account for approximately 10% of the sample.

V lost 3 bases and J lost 0 bases; the stretch between them is 12 bases long. The germline V gene (reference sequence) yields SGHNT for CDR1 and YYREEE for CDR2. CDR3 length: 15 amino acids, cysteine to phenylalanine. Only the CDR3 DNA stays, 45 bases, in frame from base 1. In Seattle, one collaborating source enrolled patients while the infection was active and tracked those patients longitudinally over the course of disease. The collaborating institutions used their own protocols to collect whole blood in K2EDTA tubes. For TCRbeta analysis, collaborators shipped samples as frozen whole blood, isolated PBMCs, or DNA extracted from either of those sample types.

The receptor was isolated from a woman aged 55-70 years with COVID-19, enrolled during active disease. Here the chain combines TRBV5-4 and TRBJ1-2; the best D guess is TRBD1, with 5 bases matching. The sequencing sample was made of peripheral blood. In nucleotide form, the sequence is TGTGCCAGCAGCTCCGCCACAGGAGCTAACTATGGCTACACCTTC. The translation is CASSSATGANYGYTF.